Sequencing of this T cell receptor (beta chain) was carried out in a study of T-cell reconstitution after alpha-beta-depleted transplantation in children. Study-wide results and caveats: Recipient T cells and thymic progenitors that survived were the source of the high TCRbeta diversity seen at day 60 in some patients. At around two months after transplant, the alpha-beta T cells were reportedly derived from several hundred expanded clones that came from non-depleted graft cells. A year had passed since transplant, and T-cell counts and diversity by then came mostly from newly produced T cells.

Unique molecular identifiers were incorporated during preparation of the TCRbeta library. TCRdb re-analysed the PCR reads in MiXCR, keeping a single row per CDR3 protein. The repertoire holds over 150,000 distinct CDR3 sequences, roughly 7.1% seen once, with about 5.5% in the top ten. This clonotype has a count of ten or more. Its target is not known. Germline V gene lookup returns CDR1 MNHEY and CDR2 SMNVEV (reference sequence). The CDR3 loop spans 13 amino acids. Trimming took off 7 bases at V and 3 bases at J, with 13 bases between the two ends. The material sequenced was PBMCs, taken before TCRalphabeta/CD19-depleted stem cell transplant. The rearrangement joins TRBV27 to TRBJ2-7; perhaps TRBD1 as D (6 bases). The origin of this receptor is a boy aged 2-9 years with acute lymphoblastic leukemia, due to receive a stem cell transplant. CDR3 residues: CASTPQQGYEQYF. The CDR3 DNA reads TGTGCCAGCACCCCTCAACAGGGCTACGAGCAGTACTTC.